This passage covers 13 T cell receptor beta chains from one sample sequenced in a study of T-cell memory formation after mild COVID-19. TCRdb re-derived calls from the 5' RACE reads in MiXCR, one entry per CDR3 protein. This sample yields around 200,000 distinct CDR3 sequences, of which roughly 30% are seen a single time; about 10% belongs to the top ten. Sample: PBMCs or a T cell subset sorted from them (not recorded which). The receptors shown here come from an adult woman who had mild COVID-19 (a few samples of this study predate the infection). Cell type and time point are not known.

The V gene is TRBV6-5, the J gene TRBJ1-2; D unclear. Germline V gene lookup returns CDR1 MNHEY and CDR2 SVGAGI. V lost 5 bases, J lost 1 base, and 11 bases lay in between. The CDR3 spans 14 residues. The CDR3 is CASSLSPFNYGYTF. CDR3 coding DNA: TGTGCCAGCAGTCTCAGCCCCTTTAACTATGGCTACACCTTC.

This clonotype was detected once. A read error may produce the germline difference seen at one junction end. The genes are TRBV4-1 and TRBJ1-6; 9 nucleotides match TRBD1. This CDR3 spans 16 amino acids. Germline V gene sequence: CDR1 MGHRA, CDR2 YSYEKL. The CDR3: CASSQEVVDRGRPVHF. CDR3 DNA sequence: TGCGCCAGCAGCCAAGAAGTGGTGGACAGGGGCCGACCCGTCCACTTT.

The genes are TRBV19 and TRBJ2-3; D remains unclear. This CDR3 comprises 14 residues. V was pared by 4 bases and J by 1 base, with 9 bases between. The germline CDR1 and CDR2 sequences are LNHDA and SQIVND (reference sequence). CDR3 loop: CASSKSDRTDTQYF. CDR3 DNA: TGTGCCAGTAGTAAAAGCGACCGCACAGATACGCAGTATTTT.

The chain links TRBV4-3 to TRBJ1-5; D remains unclear. The germline V gene encodes CDR1 LGHNA and CDR2 YSLEER. With 0 bases removed from V and 7 bases from J, the gap between germline ends came to 10 bases. The CDR3 is 14 residues long. The CDR3 DNA follows: TGCGCCAGCAGCCAAGAGCTAACTTACCAGCCCCAGCATTTT. This codes for CASSQELTYQPQHF.

The chain employs TRBV5-4 and TRBJ2-3; a possible D gene is TRBD2 (6 bases). CDR3 length equals 15 residues. Per germline, CDR1 SGHNT and CDR2 YYREEE (reference sequence). With 4 bases removed from V and 2 bases from J, the gap between germline ends came to 14 bases. CDR3 DNA sequence: TGTGCCAGCAGCCCAGGAGGGTCGTTCACAGATACGCAGTATTTT. Its protein product is CASSPGGSFTDTQYF. The whole variable domain, filled in from reference TRBV5-4 and TRBJ2-3, reads ETGVTQSPTHLIKTRGQQVTLRCSSQSGHNTVSWYQQALGQGPQFIFQYYREEENGRGNFPPRFSGLQFPNYSSELNVNALELDDSALYLCASSPGGSFTDTQYFGPGTRLTVL.

This clonotype was counted between two and nine times. The V call is TRBV5-6, the J call TRBJ1-2; D is possibly TRBD1 (5 bases). CDR3 length equals 14 residues. The V end lost 2 bases, the J end lost 4 bases, and 12 bases lay between the germline ends. Germline V lookup: CDR1 SGHDT, CDR2 YYEEEE. This CDR3 is CASSFFGDGYGYTF. In DNA, the CDR3 is TGTGCCAGCAGCTTCTTCGGGGACGGCTATGGCTACACCTTC.

There are a few counts of this clonotype. The chain has TRBV24-1 and TRBJ2-2, with 7 bases matching TRBD1. Germline values: CDR1 KGHDR, CDR2 SFDVKD. V dropped 10 bases and J dropped 5; count of bases not matched to a gene: 12. CDR3 length equals 15 residues. Here the CDR3 DNA reads TGTGCCACGGAAAGTGACAGGGTGGGGACCGGGGAGCTGTTTTTT. Its protein is CATESDRVGTGELFF.

The V and J genes are TRBV20-1 and TRBJ1-2, with no clear D. The length of the CDR3 is 10 residues. CDR1 is DFQATT and CDR2 is SNEGSKA in the germline V gene (reference sequence). The V end was cut by 7 bases, the J end by 3 bases, with 6 bases between. The CDR3 DNA reads as TGCAGTGGGGCCCACTATGGCTACACCTTC. This gives the protein CSGAHYGYTF.

This clonotype was picked up a small number of times. The rearrangement joins TRBV6-5 to TRBJ1-3; D is uncertain. There are 14 residues in the CDR3. V shed 7 bases and J shed 0 bases, with 10 bases lying between them. Germline loops: CDR1 MNHEY, CDR2 SVGAGI. The DNA of the CDR3 is TGTGCCAGCACCTCAGTGGGCTCTGGAAACACCATATATTTT. It yields the protein CASTSVGSGNTIYF.

This clonotype was seen only a few times. The J gene is TRBJ2-2, the V gene TRBV7-8; TRBD2 aligns across 7 bases. J lost 6 bases, V lost 3 bases, and 10 bases had no gene match. Per the germline V gene, CDR1 is SGHVS and CDR2 is FQNEAQ. CDR3 size: 16 residues. The CDR3 region is CASSFLAEVGSGELFF. DNA of the CDR3: TGTGCCAGCAGCTTTCTAGCGGAGGTCGGATCCGGGGAGCTGTTTTTT.

This clonotype was seen a few times. The V and J genes are TRBV29-1 and TRBJ2-7; TRBD1 matches at 11 bases. V shed 7 bases, J shed 6 bases, and the junction held 11 bases outside the gene matches. This CDR3 has 14 residues. Germline lookup yields CDR1 SQVTM and CDR2 ANQGSEA. CDR3 sequence (DNA): TGCAGCGCCGGCAGGGGACAGGGGGATGGCGAGCAGTACTTC. Residues: CSAGRGQGDGEQYF.

This chain connects TRBV5-5 to TRBJ2-7; 8 nucleotides align to TRBD2. Germline assignment: CDR1 SGHKS and CDR2 YYEKEE (reference sequence). Trimming at V came to 1 base and at J to 0 bases, leaving 6 bases not matched to a gene. The CDR3 is 16 residues long. The CDR3 DNA follows: TGTGCCAGCAGCTTGAGTTTGCGGGAGGCCTCCTACGAGCAGTACTTC. Amino acids: CASSLSLREASYEQYF.

In its sample, this clonotype was seen once. The CDR3 coding sequence is TGTGCCTGGAGCGGGACTAGCGGGATAAGCTCCTACGAGCAGTACTTC. Translating it yields CAWSGTSGISSYEQYF. This sequence joins TRBV30 and TRBJ2-7; 13 nucleotides line up with TRBD2. The CDR3 runs to 16 residues. The V and J ends lost 3 bases and 0 bases, in that order; junction bases with no gene match: 5. CDR1 and CDR2 (germline): GTSNPN, SVGIG (reference sequence).